The T cell receptor beta chain under discussion was sequenced for a study of blood T cells in healthy people across ages. This clonotype was found many times. V was cut by 6 bases and J by 3 bases, with 9 bases left in between. CDR3 length: 12 residues. Per germline, CDR1 SNHLY and CDR2 FYNNEI. A J-beta primer mix and a sample-barcoded 5' primer were used in a second PCR of roughly 7 to 12 cycles. TCRdb used MiXCR to reprocess the 5' RACE reads, holding one entry per CDR3 protein. The sample has hundreds of thousands of distinct CDR3 sequences; about 51% are singletons. The chain recombines TRBV2 with TRBJ2-7; D unclear. The source material was blood. The TCR was taken from a woman over 75 in good health. CDR3 DNA: TGTGCCAGCAGGACGGACGGCTACGAGCAGTACTTC. It specifies CASRTDGYEQYF.